The rows below give T cell receptor beta chains drawn from one sample of a study of T cell repertoires in cytomegalovirus infection. From the reads, TCRdb called clonotypes with MiXCR, one entry per CDR3 protein. The data hold fewer than 400,000 distinct CDR3 sequences, with 18% observed a single time. Sequencing input: PBMCs. Receptors were obtained from a human donor in good health (CMV status not recorded). Some clones in this sample may be carry-over from other donors' samples. CDR3s include the opening cysteine and the closing phenylalanine or tryptophan. D genes are given only for firm matches. Size values are once, few and many counts, or a class for expanded clones, and some rows have none.

j_gene: TRBJ2-7; abundance: many; v_gene: TRBV10-3; d_gene: -; CDR3aa: CAISGGTRDEQYF; CDR3nt: TGTGCCATCAGTGGCGGGACACGAGACGAGCAGTACTTC
j_gene: TRBJ2-2; abundance: few; v_gene: TRBV18; d_gene: -; CDR3aa: CASSPWEVLVGKNTGELFF; CDR3nt: TGTGCCAGCTCACCATGGGAAGTCCTAGTCGGGAAGAACACCGGGGAGCTGTTTTTT
j_gene: TRBJ2-5; abundance: -; v_gene: TRBV3-1; d_gene: -; CDR3aa: CASSQAIQETQYF; CDR3nt: TGTGCCAGCAGCCAAGCTATTCAAGAGACCCAGTACTTC
j_gene: TRBJ1-2; abundance: few; v_gene: TRBV15; d_gene: -; CDR3aa: CATSREGGYGYTF; CDR3nt: TGTGCCACCAGCAGAGAAGGGGGTTATGGCTACACCTTC
j_gene: TRBJ2-1; abundance: -; v_gene: TRBV5-1; d_gene: -; CDR3aa: CASRGGAGDYNEQFF; CDR3nt: TGCGCCAGCAGGGGAGGGGCAGGGGACTACAATGAGCAGTTCTTC
j_gene: TRBJ1-5; abundance: -; v_gene: TRBV28; d_gene: -; CDR3aa: CASSLGISLAQHF; CDR3nt: TGTGCCAGCAGTTTAGGGATAAGCTTGGCCCAGCATTTT
j_gene: TRBJ1-3; abundance: -; v_gene: TRBV7-2; d_gene: -; CDR3aa: CASSFFPTGTWNTIYF; CDR3nt: TGTGCCAGCAGCTTTTTCCCAACCGGGACATGGAACACCATATATTTT
j_gene: TRBJ2-2; abundance: few; v_gene: TRBV10-3; d_gene: -; CDR3aa: CAIRRTALTGELFF; CDR3nt: TGTGCCATCAGGCGGACAGCTCTGACCGGGGAGCTGTTTTTT
j_gene: TRBJ2-1; abundance: -; v_gene: TRBV4-1; d_gene: TRBD2; CDR3aa: CASSRILAGADNEQFF; CDR3nt: TGCGCCAGCAGCCGGATACTAGCGGGAGCCGACAATGAGCAGTTCTTC
j_gene: TRBJ2-5; abundance: many; v_gene: TRBV2; d_gene: TRBD2; CDR3aa: CASGIRLAGETQYF; CDR3nt: TGTGCCAGCGGAATAAGACTAGCTGGTGAGACCCAGTACTTC
j_gene: TRBJ1-4; abundance: many; v_gene: TRBV7-9; d_gene: -; CDR3aa: CASSSSWGRTNEKLFF; CDR3nt: TGTGCCAGCAGCTCGTCCTGGGGGCGTACTAATGAAAAACTGTTTTTT
j_gene: TRBJ1-4; abundance: few; v_gene: TRBV12-3/TRBV12-4; d_gene: -; CDR3aa: CASSSGDATNEKLFF; CDR3nt: TGTGCCAGCAGTTCAGGGGATGCAACTAATGAAAAACTGTTTTTT
j_gene: TRBJ1-5; abundance: many; v_gene: TRBV11-2; d_gene: -; CDR3aa: CASSPRADQPQHF; CDR3nt: TGTGCCAGCAGTCCGAGGGCAGATCAGCCCCAGCATTTT
j_gene: TRBJ1-2; abundance: many; v_gene: TRBV7-2; d_gene: TRBD1; CDR3aa: CASSLVGQDYGYTF; CDR3nt: TGTGCCAGCAGCTTAGTCGGACAGGACTATGGCTACACCTTC
j_gene: TRBJ1-4; abundance: many; v_gene: TRBV7-2; d_gene: -; CDR3aa: CASQMGGYEKLFF; CDR3nt: TGTGCCAGCCAGATGGGGGGTTATGAAAAACTGTTTTTT
j_gene: TRBJ2-3; abundance: -; v_gene: TRBV5-1; d_gene: TRBD2; CDR3aa: CASSPASGGTDTQYF; CDR3nt: TGCGCCAGCAGCCCAGCAAGCGGGGGCACAGATACGCAGTATTTT
j_gene: TRBJ2-3; abundance: few; v_gene: TRBV5-1; d_gene: -; CDR3aa: CASTGVGGDTQYF; CDR3nt: TGCGCCAGCACGGGAGTCGGTGGAGATACGCAGTATTTT
j_gene: TRBJ2-7; abundance: many; v_gene: TRBV7-2; d_gene: -; CDR3aa: CASSSRRALAEQYF; CDR3nt: TGTGCCAGCAGCTCCCGAAGGGCACTAGCCGAGCAGTACTTC
j_gene: TRBJ1-1; abundance: -; v_gene: TRBV20-1; d_gene: TRBD1; CDR3aa: CSADGQGLSSEAFF; CDR3nt: TGCAGTGCAGACGGACAGGGGCTGAGTTCTGAAGCTTTCTTT
j_gene: TRBJ2-5; abundance: many; v_gene: TRBV7-8; d_gene: TRBD2; CDR3aa: CASSLGGSGFRTQYF; CDR3nt: TGTGCCAGCAGCTTAGGCGGGAGTGGGTTTAGGACCCAGTACTTC
j_gene: TRBJ2-3; abundance: few; v_gene: TRBV3-1; d_gene: -; CDR3aa: CASSALDRFWDTQYF; CDR3nt: TGTGCCAGCAGCGCGTTAGACAGGTTTTGGGATACGCAGTATTTT
j_gene: TRBJ2-1; abundance: -; v_gene: TRBV27; d_gene: -; CDR3aa: CANSLARWNNEQFF; CDR3nt: TGTGCCAACAGTTTGGCTAGGTGGAACAATGAGCAGTTCTTC
j_gene: TRBJ2-3; abundance: many; v_gene: TRBV7-2; d_gene: -; CDR3aa: CASSLDSLNTQYF; CDR3nt: TGTGCCAGCAGCTTGGATTCTTTGAATACGCAGTATTTT
j_gene: TRBJ2-5; abundance: -; v_gene: TRBV5-5; d_gene: -; CDR3aa: CASSFLTIQETQYF; CDR3nt: TGTGCCAGCAGCTTTTTAACCATTCAAGAGACCCAGTACTTC
j_gene: TRBJ2-3; abundance: -; v_gene: TRBV5-1; d_gene: TRBD2; CDR3aa: CASSWVAGSTDTQYF; CDR3nt: TGCGCCAGCAGCTGGGTAGCGGGGAGCACAGATACGCAGTATTTT
j_gene: TRBJ2-7; abundance: -; v_gene: TRBV28; d_gene: -; CDR3aa: CASKRHDGYEQYF; CDR3nt: TGTGCCAGCAAAAGGCACGACGGATACGAGCAGTACTTC
j_gene: TRBJ1-2; abundance: many; v_gene: TRBV7-8; d_gene: -; CDR3aa: CASSAHRDLGYGYTF; CDR3nt: TGTGCCAGCAGCGCTCACAGGGATCTGGGCTATGGCTACACCTTC
j_gene: TRBJ2-1; abundance: many; v_gene: TRBV11-3; d_gene: -; CDR3aa: CASSLDRGVHEQFF; CDR3nt: TGTGCCAGCAGCTTAGATAGGGGAGTGCATGAGCAGTTCTTC
j_gene: TRBJ2-7; abundance: few; v_gene: TRBV14; d_gene: -; CDR3aa: CAPYEQYF; CDR3nt: TGTGCTCCATACGAGCAGTACTTC
j_gene: TRBJ2-1; abundance: many; v_gene: TRBV10-3; d_gene: -; CDR3aa: CAIKERSYNEQFF; CDR3nt: TGTGCCATCAAGGAGCGCTCCTACAATGAGCAGTTCTTC
j_gene: TRBJ1-3; abundance: many; v_gene: TRBV6-5; d_gene: -; CDR3aa: CASSSTDISGNTIYF; CDR3nt: TGTGCCAGCTCTTCAACAGACATATCCGGAAACACCATATATTTT
j_gene: TRBJ2-3; abundance: -; v_gene: TRBV20-1; d_gene: TRBD1; CDR3aa: CSASQGARDTQYF; CDR3nt: TGCAGTGCTAGCCAGGGGGCGAGGGATACGCAGTATTTT
j_gene: TRBJ2-5; abundance: few; v_gene: TRBV30; d_gene: -; CDR3aa: CAWSVSETQYF; CDR3nt: TGTGCCTGGAGTGTATCGGAGACCCAGTACTTC
j_gene: TRBJ2-5; abundance: few; v_gene: TRBV20-1; d_gene: -; CDR3aa: CSARDQVEQETQYF; CDR3nt: TGCAGTGCTAGAGATCAGGTGGAACAAGAGACCCAGTACTTC
j_gene: TRBJ2-1; abundance: many; v_gene: TRBV7-2; d_gene: -; CDR3aa: CASSFEGRTYNEQFF; CDR3nt: TGTGCCAGCAGCTTCGAGGGCAGGACCTACAATGAGCAGTTCTTC
j_gene: TRBJ2-2; abundance: -; v_gene: TRBV12-3/TRBV12-4; d_gene: TRBD2; CDR3aa: CASSFGGSGTGELFF; CDR3nt: TGTGCCAGCAGTTTCGGCGGGAGTGGCACCGGGGAGCTGTTTTTT
j_gene: TRBJ2-3; abundance: many; v_gene: TRBV7-9; d_gene: -; CDR3aa: CASSPRQPVDTQYF; CDR3nt: TGTGCCAGCAGCCCTAGACAGCCAGTAGATACGCAGTATTTT
j_gene: TRBJ2-1; abundance: many; v_gene: TRBV11-3; d_gene: TRBD2; CDR3aa: CASSATGLAGSDEQFF; CDR3nt: TGTGCCAGCAGCGCTACAGGACTAGCGGGGAGCGATGAGCAGTTCTTC
j_gene: TRBJ1-5; abundance: many; v_gene: TRBV7-2; d_gene: TRBD1; CDR3aa: CASSLVTGVDQPQHF; CDR3nt: TGTGCCAGCAGCTTAGTGACAGGGGTCGATCAGCCCCAGCATTTT
j_gene: TRBJ2-5; abundance: many; v_gene: TRBV7-2; d_gene: -; CDR3aa: CASSLMEGETQYF; CDR3nt: TGTGCCAGCAGCTTAATGGAGGGAGAGACCCAGTACTTC
j_gene: TRBJ2-7; abundance: few; v_gene: TRBV27; d_gene: TRBD1; CDR3aa: CASSFGTGISYEQYF; CDR3nt: TGTGCCAGCTCCTTCGGGACAGGGATCTCCTACGAGCAGTACTTC
j_gene: TRBJ1-2; abundance: -; v_gene: TRBV29-1; d_gene: -; CDR3aa: CSASEGRDYGYTF; CDR3nt: TGCAGCGCCTCGGAGGGAAGGGATTATGGCTACACCTTC
j_gene: TRBJ2-5; abundance: many; v_gene: TRBV7-2; d_gene: TRBD2; CDR3aa: CASSSRLAGVRETQYF; CDR3nt: TGTGCCAGCAGCTCCAGACTAGCGGGAGTTAGGGAGACCCAGTACTTC
j_gene: TRBJ2-1; abundance: few; v_gene: TRBV10-2; d_gene: -; CDR3aa: CASSDRAKWYEQFF; CDR3nt: TGCGCCAGCAGTGATCGGGCCAAGTGGTATGAGCAGTTCTTC
j_gene: TRBJ2-7; abundance: many; v_gene: TRBV7-9; d_gene: TRBD2; CDR3aa: CASSLAEASGRYEQYF; CDR3nt: TGTGCCAGCAGCTTAGCGGAGGCTAGCGGGAGATACGAGCAGTACTTC
j_gene: TRBJ1-5; abundance: few; v_gene: TRBV2; d_gene: -; CDR3aa: CASSVEGVNQPQHF; CDR3nt: TGTGCCAGCAGTGTGGAGGGAGTCAATCAGCCCCAGCATTTT
j_gene: TRBJ1-1; abundance: -; v_gene: TRBV9; d_gene: -; CDR3aa: CASSPLGGGKAEAFF; CDR3nt: TGTGCCAGCAGCCCCCTGGGGGGAGGGAAAGCTGAAGCTTTCTTT
j_gene: TRBJ1-2; abundance: few; v_gene: TRBV19; d_gene: -; CDR3aa: CASSKPGLANYGYTF; CDR3nt: TGTGCCAGTAGTAAACCGGGACTAGCTAACTATGGCTACACCTTC
j_gene: TRBJ2-1; abundance: many; v_gene: TRBV2; d_gene: -; CDR3aa: CASSVVGTYDNEQFF; CDR3nt: TGTGCCAGCAGTGTCGTCGGGACCTACGACAATGAGCAGTTCTTC
j_gene: TRBJ1-6; abundance: many; v_gene: TRBV28; d_gene: -; CDR3aa: CASQQGFYNSPLHF; CDR3nt: TGTGCCAGCCAACAGGGATTCTATAATTCACCCCTCCACTTT
j_gene: TRBJ2-5; abundance: few; v_gene: TRBV11-1; d_gene: -; CDR3aa: CASSPRAARETQYF; CDR3nt: TGTGCCAGCAGTCCGCGAGCGGCTAGGGAGACCCAGTACTTC
j_gene: TRBJ1-4; abundance: -; v_gene: TRBV7-8; d_gene: -; CDR3aa: CASSPANEKLFF; CDR3nt: TGTGCCAGCAGCCCAGCGAATGAAAAACTGTTTTTT
j_gene: TRBJ2-7; abundance: few; v_gene: TRBV10-3; d_gene: -; CDR3aa: CAISESPARGGEQYF; CDR3nt: TGTGCCATCAGTGAGTCGCCGGCACGAGGGGGTGAGCAGTACTTC
j_gene: TRBJ1-1; abundance: -; v_gene: TRBV12-3/TRBV12-4; d_gene: TRBD1; CDR3aa: CASSKGGYTEAFF; CDR3nt: TGTGCCAGCAGCAAAGGGGGCTACACTGAAGCTTTCTTT
j_gene: TRBJ2-7; abundance: -; v_gene: TRBV3-1; d_gene: -; CDR3aa: CASSQDPSSHEQYF; CDR3nt: TGTGCCAGCAGCCAAGATCCCAGTTCCCACGAGCAGTACTTC
j_gene: TRBJ2-7; abundance: -; v_gene: TRBV2; d_gene: TRBD1; CDR3aa: CASTGQGRYEQYF; CDR3nt: TGTGCCAGCACCGGACAGGGAAGGTACGAGCAGTACTTC
j_gene: TRBJ2-2; abundance: -; v_gene: TRBV10-3; d_gene: TRBD2; CDR3aa: CAISSTSGDTGELFF; CDR3nt: TGTGCCATCAGTTCAACTAGCGGGGACACCGGGGAGCTGTTTTTT
j_gene: TRBJ2-1; abundance: many; v_gene: TRBV10-3; d_gene: -; CDR3aa: CAISGAYNEQFF; CDR3nt: TGTGCCATCAGTGGGGCTTACAATGAGCAGTTCTTC
j_gene: TRBJ1-1; abundance: few; v_gene: TRBV6-5; d_gene: -; CDR3aa: CATQWAQNTEAFF; CDR3nt: TGTGCCACCCAATGGGCTCAGAACACTGAAGCTTTCTTT